A single sample is the source of the 15 T cell receptor beta chains below, sequenced in a study of CD8 T cells in Susac syndrome (dated by TCRdb to about 2019). Library method: the immunoSEQ multiplex PCR assay. RNA was extracted with the RNeasy kit and about 0.5 to 1 ug was reverse transcribed using random hexamers. Using fastp trimming at Q25 and MiXCR clonotype assembly, TCRdb reanalyzed the public sequencing data and kept in-frame beta chains. Identical CDR3 protein sequences are pooled into one entry, listed with their most common genes and DNA. A total of roughly 200,000 distinct CDR3 sequences appear in this sample, about 94% of them only once. The top ten constitute approximately 0.1% of the sample. The sequenced material came from CD4+ T cells from PBMCs. The receptors come from a human donor with multiple sclerosis.

The chain recombines TRBV29-1 with TRBJ1-1, with 10 bases fitting TRBD1. J was trimmed by 5 bases and V by 7 bases; bases with no gene match: 10. Germline values: CDR1 SQVTM, CDR2 ANQGSEA. This CDR3 is 14 amino acids long. In nucleotides, the CDR3 is TGCAGCGGCTCCAAGACAGGGGGCCCGACTGAAGCTTTCTTT. Protein product: CSGSKTGGPTEAFF.

The chain couples TRBV6-6 to TRBJ2-3; 10 nucleotides align to TRBD2. CDR3 length: 14 residues. J was trimmed by 3 bases and V by 6 bases; bases with no gene match: 3. Germline CDR1 MNHNY, CDR2 SVGAGI (reference sequence). CDR3 sequence: CASRSSGGTDTQYF. The CDR3 nucleotides read TGTGCCAGCAGGTCTAGCGGGGGTACAGATACGCAGTATTTT.

The CDR3 loop reads CATQRSYNSPLHF. In DNA form, the CDR3 reads TGTGCCACACAGAGATCCTATAATTCACCCCTCCACTTT. This chain connects TRBV6-2 or TRBV6-3 to TRBJ1-6; D gene uncertain. This CDR3 has 13 residues. Per germline, CDR1 MNHEY and CDR2 SVGEGT. Deletions cut 10 bases from V and 1 base from J, with 8 bases between.

The V and J genes are TRBV14 and TRBJ2-7, with D possibly matching TRBD1 (5 bases). CDR1 is SGHDN, CDR2 FVKESK, per germline. V shed 1 base and J shed 4 bases, with 17 bases lying between them. CDR3 length: 16 residues. The CDR3 nucleotides are TGTGCCAGCAGCCAAGGGAAGACAGCCCTTCCATACGAGCAGTACTTC. Amino acid sequence: CASSQGKTALPYEQYF.

This clonotype was seen a single time. The CDR3 nucleotides are TGTGCCTGGAGGGGAACAGGGGGTCAGCCCCAGCATTTT. Its protein product is CAWRGTGGQPQHF. This chain connects TRBV30 to TRBJ1-5; 8 nucleotides align to TRBD1. The CDR3 loop spans 13 amino acids. The germline V gene encodes CDR1 GTSNPN and CDR2 SVGIG (reference sequence). The ends lost 3 bases at V and 6 bases at J; junction bases unmatched: 4.

The chain combines TRBV19 with TRBJ2-5; 7 bases fit TRBD1. Germline-derived CDR1 and CDR2 are LNHDA and SQIVND (reference sequence). The CDR3 runs 14 residues. Unmatched junction bases numbered 3, after V lost 4 bases and J lost 1 base. As DNA, the CDR3 is TGTGCCAGTAGTACAAGGGACAGCCAAGAGACCCAGTACTTC. It yields the protein CASSTRDSQETQYF.

The CDR3 sequence is CASRPGRAPRDTQYF. The DNA for the CDR3 is TGTGCCAGCAGACCTGGGAGAGCACCCAGAGATACGCAGTATTTT. The genes are TRBV14 and TRBJ2-3; D perhaps matches TRBD2 (5 bases). The CDR3 contains 15 residues. The germline V and J ends were trimmed by 6 bases and 5 bases, with 18 bases remaining between them. The germline CDR1 and CDR2 sequences are SGHDN and FVKESK.

The rearrangement joins TRBV28 to TRBJ2-5, with 12 nucleotides matching TRBD2. Germline trimming cut 5 bases from V and 5 bases from J; bases unmatched to any gene: 12. Germline V gene lookup returns CDR1 MDHEN and CDR2 SYDVKM. The CDR3 runs to 17 residues. The CDR3 sequence is CASSAYPSGGAWETQYF. The DNA of the CDR3 is TGTGCCAGCAGTGCTTATCCTAGCGGGGGGGCCTGGGAGACCCAGTACTTC.

J is TRBJ1-1 and V is TRBV5-1; D is undetermined. Trimming took 0 bases from V and 4 from J, leaving 10 bases between them. CDR1 SGHRS and CDR2 YFSETQ come from the germline V gene. The CDR3 covers 14 residues. The CDR3 region has the DNA TGCGCCAGCAGCTTGGGTGGTACAGCCACTGAAGCTTTCTTT. As protein: CASSLGGTATEAFF.

The chain combines TRBV6-5 with TRBJ1-1; D gene unclear. This CDR3 comprises 14 residues. Deletions cut 5 bases from V and 8 bases from J, with 18 bases between. Germline values: CDR1 MNHEY, CDR2 SVGAGI. This CDR3 reads CASSKLSAAGEAFF. Written as DNA, the CDR3 is TGTGCCAGCAGTAAGCTAAGCGCTGCTGGGGAAGCTTTCTTT.

The rearrangement links TRBV6-1 to TRBJ2-6; the match to TRBD1 covers 10 bases. V lost 6 bases and J lost 1; bases outside the gene matches: 6. The germline V gene has CDR1 MNHNS and CDR2 SASEGT. The CDR3 totals 17 residues. The CDR3 is CASRPRQGASGANVLTF. CDR3 DNA sequence: TGTGCCAGCAGACCCCGACAGGGGGCGTCTGGGGCCAACGTCCTGACTTTC.

The chain uses TRBV19 and TRBJ2-7; D unclear. V was shortened by 1 base and J by 0 bases, with 7 bases between the two germline ends. CDR1 is LNHDA, CDR2 SQIVND, per germline (reference sequence). CDR3 length: 14 amino acids. CDR3 loop: CASSIAADSYEQYF. CDR3 coding DNA: TGTGCCAGTAGTATAGCGGCAGACTCCTACGAGCAGTACTTC.

The chain uses TRBV6-6 and TRBJ2-3; weak D call: TRBD2 (6 bases). The germline V and J ends were trimmed by 6 bases and 10 bases, with 20 bases remaining between them. Per germline, CDR1 MNHNY and CDR2 SVGAGI (reference sequence). The length of the CDR3 is 14 residues. CDR3 region: CASRPRLVAHPQYF. CDR3 DNA sequence: TGTGCCAGCAGGCCCCGACTAGTGGCCCATCCGCAGTATTTT.

The chain carries TRBV30 and TRBJ2-7, with D possibly called TRBD1 or TRBD2 (5 bases each). Germline V gene lookup returns CDR1 GTSNPN and CDR2 SVGIG (reference sequence). CDR3 size: 13 residues. V shed 0 bases and J shed 12 bases, with 18 bases lying between them. CDR3 nucleotides: TGTGCCTGGAGTGTACTTGGGGGACGGGGTGCGTACTTC. As protein: CAWSVLGGRGAYF. The variable domain in full, with the rest retrieved from reference TRBV30 and TRBJ2-7, is SQTIHQWPATLVQPVGSPLSLECTVEGTSNPNLYWYRQAAGRGLQLLFYSVGIGQISSEVPQNLSASRPQDRQFILSSKKLLLSDSGFYLCAWSVLGGRGAYFGPGTRLTVT.

The J gene is TRBJ1-2, the V gene TRBV15, with D perhaps matching TRBD1 (5 bases). Germline CDR1 reads LNHNV; CDR2 reads YYDKDF (reference sequence). Trimming pared 4 bases from V and 4 bases from J, leaving 16 bases between. This CDR3 is built from 15 residues. CDR3 residues: CATSTQRGEGYGYTF. CDR3 DNA sequence: TGTGCCACCAGCACACAGCGAGGGGAGGGCTATGGCTACACCTTC.